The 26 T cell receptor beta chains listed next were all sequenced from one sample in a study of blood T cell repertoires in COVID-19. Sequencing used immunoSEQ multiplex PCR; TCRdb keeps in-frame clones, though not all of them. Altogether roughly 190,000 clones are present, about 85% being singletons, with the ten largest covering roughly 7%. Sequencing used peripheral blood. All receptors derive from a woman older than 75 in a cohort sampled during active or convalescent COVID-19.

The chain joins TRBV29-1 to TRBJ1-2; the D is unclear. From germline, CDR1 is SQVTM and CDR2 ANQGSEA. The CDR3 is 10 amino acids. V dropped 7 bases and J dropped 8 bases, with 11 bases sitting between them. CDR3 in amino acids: CSGFTGGYTF. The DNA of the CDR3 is TGCAGCGGATTCACGGGGGGCTACACCTTC.

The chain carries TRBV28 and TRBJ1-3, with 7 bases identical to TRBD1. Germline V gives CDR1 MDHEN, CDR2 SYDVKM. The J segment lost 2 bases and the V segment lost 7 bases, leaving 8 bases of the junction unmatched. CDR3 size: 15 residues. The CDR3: CASTQLTGTGNTIYF. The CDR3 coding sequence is TGTGCCAGCACTCAACTGACAGGGACTGGAAACACCATATATTTT. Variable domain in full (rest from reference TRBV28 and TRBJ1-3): DVKVTQSSRYLVKRTGEKVFLECVQDMDHENMFWYRQDPGLGLRLIYFSYDVKMKEKGDIPEGYSVSREKKERFSLILESASTNQTSMYLCASTQLTGTGNTIYFGEGSWLTVV.

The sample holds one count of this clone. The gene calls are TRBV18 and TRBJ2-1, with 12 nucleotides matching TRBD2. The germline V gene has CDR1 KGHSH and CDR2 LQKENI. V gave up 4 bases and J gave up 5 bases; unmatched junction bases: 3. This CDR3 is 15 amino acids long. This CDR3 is CASSLGLAGNNEQFF. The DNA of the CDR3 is TGTGCCAGCTCACTAGGACTAGCGGGAAACAATGAGCAGTTCTTC.

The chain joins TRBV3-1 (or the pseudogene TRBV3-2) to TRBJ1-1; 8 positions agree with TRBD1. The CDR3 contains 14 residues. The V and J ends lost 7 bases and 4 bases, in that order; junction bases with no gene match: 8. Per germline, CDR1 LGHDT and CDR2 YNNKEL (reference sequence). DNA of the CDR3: TGTGCCAGCAAGGAGACAGGGGTGCTCACTGAAGCTTTCTTT. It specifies CASKETGVLTEAFF.

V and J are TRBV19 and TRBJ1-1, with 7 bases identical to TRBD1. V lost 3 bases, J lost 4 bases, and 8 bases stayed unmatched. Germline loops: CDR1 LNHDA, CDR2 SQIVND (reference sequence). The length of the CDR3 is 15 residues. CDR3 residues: CASSIMGRGTTEAFF. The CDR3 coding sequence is TGTGCCAGTAGTATTATGGGCAGGGGGACCACTGAAGCTTTCTTT.

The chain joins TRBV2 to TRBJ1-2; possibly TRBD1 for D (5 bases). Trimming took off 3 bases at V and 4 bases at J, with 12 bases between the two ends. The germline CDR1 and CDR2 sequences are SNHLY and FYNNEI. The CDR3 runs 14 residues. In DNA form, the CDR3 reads TGTGCCAGCAGTGAGACAGCCTCCTTCTATGGCTACACCTTC. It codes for CASSETASFYGYTF.

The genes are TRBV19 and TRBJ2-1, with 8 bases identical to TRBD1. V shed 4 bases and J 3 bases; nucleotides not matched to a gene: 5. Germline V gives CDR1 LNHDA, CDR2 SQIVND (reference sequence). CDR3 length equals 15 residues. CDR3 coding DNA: TGTGCCAGTAGTACCGGGACAGGCCTCTACAATGAGCAGTTCTTC. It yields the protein CASSTGTGLYNEQFF.

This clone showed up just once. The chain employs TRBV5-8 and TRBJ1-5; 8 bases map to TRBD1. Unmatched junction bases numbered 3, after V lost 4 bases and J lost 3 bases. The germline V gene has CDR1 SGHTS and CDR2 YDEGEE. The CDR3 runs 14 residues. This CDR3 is CASSKGQVNQPQHF. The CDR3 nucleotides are TGTGCCAGCAGCAAGGGACAGGTCAATCAGCCCCAGCATTTT.

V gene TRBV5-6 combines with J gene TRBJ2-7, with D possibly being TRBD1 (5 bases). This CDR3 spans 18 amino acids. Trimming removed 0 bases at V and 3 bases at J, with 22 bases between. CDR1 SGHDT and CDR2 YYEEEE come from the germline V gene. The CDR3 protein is CASSLEVTVEKRGYEQYF. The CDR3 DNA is TGTGCCAGCAGCTTGGAAGTGACAGTTGAAAAAAGAGGCTACGAGCAGTACTTC.

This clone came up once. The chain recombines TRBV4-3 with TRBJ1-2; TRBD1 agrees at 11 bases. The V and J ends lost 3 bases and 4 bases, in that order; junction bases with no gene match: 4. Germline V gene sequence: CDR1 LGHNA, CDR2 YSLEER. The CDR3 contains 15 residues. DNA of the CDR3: TGCGCCAGCAGCCAGGGACAGGGGGTCTTCTATGGCTACACCTTC. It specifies CASSQGQGVFYGYTF.

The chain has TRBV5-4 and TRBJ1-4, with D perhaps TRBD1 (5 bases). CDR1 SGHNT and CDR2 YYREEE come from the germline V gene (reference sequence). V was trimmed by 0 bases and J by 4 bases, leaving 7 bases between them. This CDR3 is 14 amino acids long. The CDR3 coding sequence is TGTGCCAGCAGCTTGGGACAGTATAATGAAAAACTGTTTTTT. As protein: CASSLGQYNEKLFF.

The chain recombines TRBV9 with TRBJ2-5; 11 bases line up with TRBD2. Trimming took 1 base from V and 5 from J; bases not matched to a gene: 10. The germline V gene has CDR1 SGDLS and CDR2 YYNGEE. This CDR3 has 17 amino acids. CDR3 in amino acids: CASSVFPLAGGGETQYF. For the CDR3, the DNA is TGTGCCAGCAGCGTATTTCCCCTAGCGGGGGGCGGGGAGACCCAGTACTTC.

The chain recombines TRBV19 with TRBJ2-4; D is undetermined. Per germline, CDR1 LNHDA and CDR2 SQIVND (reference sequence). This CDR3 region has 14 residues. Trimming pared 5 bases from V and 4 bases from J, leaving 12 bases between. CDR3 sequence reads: CASSVQEGKNIQYF. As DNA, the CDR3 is TGTGCCAGTAGTGTGCAGGAAGGAAAAAACATTCAGTACTTC.

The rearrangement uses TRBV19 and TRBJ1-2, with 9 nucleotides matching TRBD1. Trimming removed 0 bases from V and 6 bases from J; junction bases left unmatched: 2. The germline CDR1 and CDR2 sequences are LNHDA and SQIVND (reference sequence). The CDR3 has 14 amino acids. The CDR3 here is CASSIDRTGDGYTF. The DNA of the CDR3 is TGTGCCAGTAGTATAGATAGGACAGGGGATGGCTACACCTTC.

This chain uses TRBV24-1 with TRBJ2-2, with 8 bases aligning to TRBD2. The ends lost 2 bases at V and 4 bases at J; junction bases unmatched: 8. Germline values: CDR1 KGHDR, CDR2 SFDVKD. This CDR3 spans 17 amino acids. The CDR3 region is CATSDSGLAGVTGELFF. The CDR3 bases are TGTGCCACCAGTGATTCCGGACTAGCTGGGGTCACCGGGGAGCTGTTTTTT.

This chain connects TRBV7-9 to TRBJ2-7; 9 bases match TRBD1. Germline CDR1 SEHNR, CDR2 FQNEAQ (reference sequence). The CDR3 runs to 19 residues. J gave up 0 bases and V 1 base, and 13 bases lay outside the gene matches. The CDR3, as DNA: TGTGCCAGCAGCTTAGGAGTTGGACAGGGGATCTCAAGCTCCTACGAGCAGTACGTC. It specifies CASSLGVGQGISSSYEQYV.

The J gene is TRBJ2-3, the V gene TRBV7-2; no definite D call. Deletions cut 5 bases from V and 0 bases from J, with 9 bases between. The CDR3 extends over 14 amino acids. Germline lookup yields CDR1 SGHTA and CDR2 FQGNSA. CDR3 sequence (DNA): TGTGCCAGCAGCGAGATCCCTAGCACAGATACGCAGTATTTT. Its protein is CASSEIPSTDTQYF.

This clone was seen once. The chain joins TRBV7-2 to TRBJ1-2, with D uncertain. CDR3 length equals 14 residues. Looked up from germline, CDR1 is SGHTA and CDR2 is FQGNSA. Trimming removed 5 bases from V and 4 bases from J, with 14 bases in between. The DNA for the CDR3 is TGTGCCAGCAGCCCGGCCGCAGGAGGCTATGGCTACACCTTC. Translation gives CASSPAAGGYGYTF.

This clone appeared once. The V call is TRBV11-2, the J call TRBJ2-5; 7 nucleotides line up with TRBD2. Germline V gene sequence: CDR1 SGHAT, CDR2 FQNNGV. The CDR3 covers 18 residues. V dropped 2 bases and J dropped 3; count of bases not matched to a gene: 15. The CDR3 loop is CASSLPSSSGSGEETQYF. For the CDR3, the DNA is TGTGCCAGCAGCTTACCGTCTTCTAGCGGCTCTGGAGAAGAGACCCAGTACTTC.

CDR3 DNA: TGTGCCAGCAGTCGGACAGGGATCAATTATAGCAATCAGCCCCAGCATTTT. Translated: CASSRTGINYSNQPQHF. V gene TRBV28 combines with J gene TRBJ1-5, with TRBD1 matching over 8 bases. The ends lost 5 bases at V and 0 bases at J; junction bases unmatched: 9. The CDR3 consists of 17 residues. In germline, CDR1 is MDHEN, CDR2 SYDVKM.

CDR3 DNA sequence: TGTGCCAGCAGTTTAGGAGTAAAGCAGTACGTC. Encoded protein: CASSLGVKQYV. V gene TRBV28 combines with J gene TRBJ2-7; D is unclear. This CDR3 has 11 amino acids. The germline V and J ends were trimmed by 2 bases and 8 bases, with 7 bases remaining between them. Looked up from germline, CDR1 is MDHEN and CDR2 is SYDVKM.

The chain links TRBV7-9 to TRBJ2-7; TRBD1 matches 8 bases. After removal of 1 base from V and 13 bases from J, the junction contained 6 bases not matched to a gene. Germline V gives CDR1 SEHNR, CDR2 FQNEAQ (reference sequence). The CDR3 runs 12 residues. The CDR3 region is CASSLDRQGAYF. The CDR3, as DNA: TGTGCCAGCAGCTTAGATCGGCAGGGGGCTTACTTC.

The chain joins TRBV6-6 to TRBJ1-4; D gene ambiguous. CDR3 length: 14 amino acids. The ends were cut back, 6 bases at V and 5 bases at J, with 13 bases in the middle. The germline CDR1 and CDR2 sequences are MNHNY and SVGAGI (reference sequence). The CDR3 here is CASSPLWANEKLFF. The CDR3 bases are TGTGCCAGCAGCCCCCTATGGGCAAATGAAAAACTGTTTTTT.

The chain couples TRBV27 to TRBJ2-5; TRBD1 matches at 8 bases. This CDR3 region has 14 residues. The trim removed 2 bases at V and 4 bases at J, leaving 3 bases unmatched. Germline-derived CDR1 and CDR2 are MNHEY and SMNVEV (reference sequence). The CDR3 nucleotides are TGTGCCAGCAGTTTAGGACAGGGCAGAGAGACCCAGTACTTC. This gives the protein CASSLGQGRETQYF.

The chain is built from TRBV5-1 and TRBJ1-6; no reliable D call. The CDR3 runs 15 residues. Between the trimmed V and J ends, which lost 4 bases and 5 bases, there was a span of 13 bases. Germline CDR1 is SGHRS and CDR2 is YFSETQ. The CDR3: CASSLQDANNSPLHF. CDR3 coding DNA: TGCGCCAGCAGCCTGCAGGATGCGAATAATTCACCCCTCCACTTT.

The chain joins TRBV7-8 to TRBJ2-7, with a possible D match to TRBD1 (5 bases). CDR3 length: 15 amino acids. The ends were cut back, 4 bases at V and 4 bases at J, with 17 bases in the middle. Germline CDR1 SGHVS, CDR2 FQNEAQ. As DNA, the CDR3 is TGTGCCAGCAGCTCGCGTTTCAGGGAAGGGTACGAGCAGTACGTC. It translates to CASSSRFREGYEQYV.